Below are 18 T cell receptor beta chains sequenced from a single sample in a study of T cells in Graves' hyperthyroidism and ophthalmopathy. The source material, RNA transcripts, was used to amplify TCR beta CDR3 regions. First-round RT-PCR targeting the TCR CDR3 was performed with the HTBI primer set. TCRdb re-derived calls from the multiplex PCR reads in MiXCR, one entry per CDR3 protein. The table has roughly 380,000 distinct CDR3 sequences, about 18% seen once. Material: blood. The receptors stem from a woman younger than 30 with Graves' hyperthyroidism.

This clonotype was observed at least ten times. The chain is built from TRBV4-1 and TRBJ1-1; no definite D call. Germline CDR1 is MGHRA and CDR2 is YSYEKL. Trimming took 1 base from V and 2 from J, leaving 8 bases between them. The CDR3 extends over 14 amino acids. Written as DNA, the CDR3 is TGCGCCAGCAGCCAAGCCTCGAGAAACACTGAAGCTTTCTTT. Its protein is CASSQASRNTEAFF.

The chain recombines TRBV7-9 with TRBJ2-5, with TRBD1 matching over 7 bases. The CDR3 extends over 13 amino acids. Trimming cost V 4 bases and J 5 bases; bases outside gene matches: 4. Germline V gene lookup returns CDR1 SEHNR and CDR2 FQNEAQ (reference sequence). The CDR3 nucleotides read TGTGCCAGCAGCTACAGGGGCGGGGAGACCCAGTACTTC. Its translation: CASSYRGGETQYF.

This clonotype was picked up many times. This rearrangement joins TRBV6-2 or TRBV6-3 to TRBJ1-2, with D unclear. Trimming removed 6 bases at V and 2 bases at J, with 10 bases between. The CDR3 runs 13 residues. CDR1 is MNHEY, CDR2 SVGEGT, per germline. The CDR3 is CASRPDSNYGYTF. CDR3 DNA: TGTGCCAGCAGGCCGGACTCCAACTATGGCTACACCTTC.

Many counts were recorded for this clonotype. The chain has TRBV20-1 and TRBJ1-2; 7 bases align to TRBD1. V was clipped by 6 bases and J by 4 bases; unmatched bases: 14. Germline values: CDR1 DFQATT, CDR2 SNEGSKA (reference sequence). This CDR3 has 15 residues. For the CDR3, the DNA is TGCAGTGCCAGGTCCTCAACGGGACAGCCCTATGGCTACACCTTC. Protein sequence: CSARSSTGQPYGYTF.

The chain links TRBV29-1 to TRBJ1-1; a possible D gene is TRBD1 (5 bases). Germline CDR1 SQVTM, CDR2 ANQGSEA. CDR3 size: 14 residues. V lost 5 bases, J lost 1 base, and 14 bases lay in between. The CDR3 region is CSVHPGTQNTEAFF. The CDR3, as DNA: TGCAGCGTTCACCCCGGGACCCAGAACACTGAAGCTTTCTTT.

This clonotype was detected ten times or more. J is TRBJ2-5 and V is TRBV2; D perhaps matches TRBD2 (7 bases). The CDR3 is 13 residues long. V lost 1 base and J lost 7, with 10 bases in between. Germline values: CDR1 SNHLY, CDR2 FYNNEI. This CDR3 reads CASSEGGGATQYF. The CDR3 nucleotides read TGTGCCAGCAGTGAAGGTGGGGGGGCGACCCAGTACTTC.

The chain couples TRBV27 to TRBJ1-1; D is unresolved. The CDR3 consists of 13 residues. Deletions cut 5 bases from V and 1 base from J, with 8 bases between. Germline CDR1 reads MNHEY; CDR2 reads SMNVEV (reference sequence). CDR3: CASSVDGNTEAFF. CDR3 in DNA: TGTGCCAGCAGTGTGGACGGGAACACTGAAGCTTTCTTT.

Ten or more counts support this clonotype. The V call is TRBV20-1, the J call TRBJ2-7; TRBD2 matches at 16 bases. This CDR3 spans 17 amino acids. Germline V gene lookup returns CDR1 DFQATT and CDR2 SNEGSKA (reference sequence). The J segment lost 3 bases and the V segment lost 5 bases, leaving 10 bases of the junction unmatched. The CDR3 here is CSAPSGTSGGAVYEQYF. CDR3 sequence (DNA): TGCAGTGCTCCCTCCGGGACTAGCGGGGGGGCTGTCTACGAGCAGTACTTC.

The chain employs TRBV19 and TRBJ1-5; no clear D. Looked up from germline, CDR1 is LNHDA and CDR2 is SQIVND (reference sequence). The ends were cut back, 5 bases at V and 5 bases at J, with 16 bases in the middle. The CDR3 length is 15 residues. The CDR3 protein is CASSLQAASDQPQHF. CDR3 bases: TGTGCCAGTAGTCTCCAGGCAGCGTCGGATCAGCCCCAGCATTTT.

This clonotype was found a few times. The CDR3 bases are TGTGCCAGCAGCTCCATCCCCACCGACAGGGGTGACACTGAAGCTTTCTTT. Its protein product is CASSSIPTDRGDTEAFF. The rearrangement links TRBV13 to TRBJ1-1; 8 nucleotides align to TRBD1. The V gene end was trimmed by 4 bases and the J gene end by 3 bases; junction bases not matched to a gene: 13. The CDR3 is made up of 17 amino acids. Germline V lookup: CDR1 PRHDT, CDR2 FYEKMQ (reference sequence).

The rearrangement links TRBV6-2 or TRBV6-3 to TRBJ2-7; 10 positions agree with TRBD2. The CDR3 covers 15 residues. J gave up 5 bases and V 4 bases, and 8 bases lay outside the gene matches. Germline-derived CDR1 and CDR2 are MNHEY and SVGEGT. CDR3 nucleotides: TGTGCCAGCAGTTCCTTAGCGGGGGGACTGGACGAGCAGTACTTC. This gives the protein CASSSLAGGLDEQYF.

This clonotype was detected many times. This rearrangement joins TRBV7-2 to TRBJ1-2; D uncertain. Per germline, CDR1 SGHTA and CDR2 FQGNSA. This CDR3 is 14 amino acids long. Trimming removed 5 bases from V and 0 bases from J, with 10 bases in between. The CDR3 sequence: CASSPDGANYGYTF. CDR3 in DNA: TGTGCCAGCAGCCCGGACGGTGCTAACTATGGCTACACCTTC.

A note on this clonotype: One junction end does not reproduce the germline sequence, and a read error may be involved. CDR3 sequence (DNA): TGTGCCAGCAGTTCGTATAGCGGGGGCCGAAAAAACATTAAGTACTTC. This translates into CASSSYSGGRKNIKYF. J is TRBJ2-4 and V is TRBV28, with 9 bases that match TRBD2. Germline CDR1 MDHEN, CDR2 SYDVKM. CDR3 size: 16 residues.

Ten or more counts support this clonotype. CDR3 bases: TGTGCCATCAGTGACATCGGGGGCCAGCCCCAGCATTTT. This encodes CAISDIGGQPQHF. The V call is TRBV10-3, the J call TRBJ1-5; a weak D match, TRBD1 (6 bases). Germline V gene data show CDR1 as ENHRY and CDR2 as SYGVKD. V was trimmed by 3 bases and J by 7 bases, leaving 10 bases between them. The CDR3 runs to 13 residues.

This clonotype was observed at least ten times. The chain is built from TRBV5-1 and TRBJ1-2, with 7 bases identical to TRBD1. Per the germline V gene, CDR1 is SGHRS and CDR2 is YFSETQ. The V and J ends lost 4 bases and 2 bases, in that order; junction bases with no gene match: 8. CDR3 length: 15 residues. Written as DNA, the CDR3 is TGCGCCAGCAGCGTCACACAGGGGTGGAACTATGGCTACACCTTC. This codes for CASSVTQGWNYGYTF.

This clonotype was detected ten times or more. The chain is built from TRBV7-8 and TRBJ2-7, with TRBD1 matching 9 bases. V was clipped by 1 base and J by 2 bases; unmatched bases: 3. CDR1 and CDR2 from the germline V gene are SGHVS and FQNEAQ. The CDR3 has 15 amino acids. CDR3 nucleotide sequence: TGTGCCAGCAGCTTAGGGACAGGGGACCCCTACGAGCAGTACTTC. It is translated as CASSLGTGDPYEQYF.

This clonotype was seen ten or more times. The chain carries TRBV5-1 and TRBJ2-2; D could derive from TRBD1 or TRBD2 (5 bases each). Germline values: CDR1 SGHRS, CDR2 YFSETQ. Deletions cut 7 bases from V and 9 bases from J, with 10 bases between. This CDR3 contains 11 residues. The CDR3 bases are TGCGCCAGCCGCGAGGGGTGGGAGCTGTTTTTT. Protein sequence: CASREGWELFF.

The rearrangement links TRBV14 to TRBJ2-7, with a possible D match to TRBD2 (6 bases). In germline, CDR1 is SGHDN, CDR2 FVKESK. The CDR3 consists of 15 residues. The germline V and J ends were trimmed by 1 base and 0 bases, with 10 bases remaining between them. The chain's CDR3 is CASSQGRGISYEQYF. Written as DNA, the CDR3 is TGTGCCAGCAGCCAAGGTCGGGGGATCTCCTACGAGCAGTACTTC. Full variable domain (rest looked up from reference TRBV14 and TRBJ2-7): EAGVTQFPSHSVIEKGQTVTLRCDPISGHDNLYWYRRVMGKEIKFLLHFVKESKQDESGMPNNRFLAERTGGTYSTLKVQPAELEDSGVYFCASSQGRGISYEQYFGPGTRLTVT.